The entry below gives a single T cell receptor (beta chain) sequence along with its context. The sample belongs to a study of blood T cell repertoires in COVID-19. Study-level information: Samples representing acute and convalescent COVID-19 were sourced from the United States, Italy and Spain. Sample material is recorded as cDNA or gDNA derived from T cells, B-cell-depleted T cells, or PBMCs.

CDR3 length: 14 amino acids. Germline CDR1 SGHTA, CDR2 FQGNSA. V dropped 1 base and J dropped 4 bases, with 10 bases sitting between them. Produced via immunoSEQ multiplex PCR; TCRdb's table is partial and in-frame only. Of 200,000 to 300,000 clones in the sample, 75% to 85% were seen once. Sequencing input: peripheral blood. This chain uses TRBV7-2 with TRBJ1-2; D is perhaps TRBD1 (5 bases). This TCR was recovered from a woman older than 75 with COVID-19, enrolled during active disease. This chain's CDR3 is CASSLGPGLYGYTF. The CDR3 DNA follows: TGTGCCAGCAGCTTAGGGCCGGGACTCTATGGCTACACCTTC.